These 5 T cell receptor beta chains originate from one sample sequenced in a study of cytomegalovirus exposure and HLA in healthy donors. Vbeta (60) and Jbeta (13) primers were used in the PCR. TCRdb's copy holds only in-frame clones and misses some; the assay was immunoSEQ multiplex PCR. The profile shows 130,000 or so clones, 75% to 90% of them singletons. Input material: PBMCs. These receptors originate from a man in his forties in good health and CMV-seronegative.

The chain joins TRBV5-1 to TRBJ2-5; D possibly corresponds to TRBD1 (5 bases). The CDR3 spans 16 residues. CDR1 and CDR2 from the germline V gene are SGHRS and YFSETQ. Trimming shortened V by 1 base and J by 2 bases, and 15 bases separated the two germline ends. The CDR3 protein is CASSLRAGSRQETQYF. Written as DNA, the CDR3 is TGCGCCAGCAGCTTGAGAGCAGGGTCGAGGCAAGAGACCCAGTACTTC.

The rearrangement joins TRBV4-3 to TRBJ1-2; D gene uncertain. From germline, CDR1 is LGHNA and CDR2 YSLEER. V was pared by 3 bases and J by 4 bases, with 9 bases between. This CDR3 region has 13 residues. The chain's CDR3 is CASSHLSLYGYTF. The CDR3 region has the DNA TGCGCCAGCAGCCATCTCTCTCTCTATGGCTACACCTTC.

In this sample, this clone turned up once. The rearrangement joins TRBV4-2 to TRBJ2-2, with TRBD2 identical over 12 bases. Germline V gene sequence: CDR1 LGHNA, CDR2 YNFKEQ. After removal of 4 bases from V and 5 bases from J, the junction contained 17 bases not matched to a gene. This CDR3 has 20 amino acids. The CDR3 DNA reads TGTGCCAGCAGCCCAACCCACTGGACTAGCGGGAATGTAGGAACCGGGGAGCTGTTTTTT. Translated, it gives CASSPTHWTSGNVGTGELFF.

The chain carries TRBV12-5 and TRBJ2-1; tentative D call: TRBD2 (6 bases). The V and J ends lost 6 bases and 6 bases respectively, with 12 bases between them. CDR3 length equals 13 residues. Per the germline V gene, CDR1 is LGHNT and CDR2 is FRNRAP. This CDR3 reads CASGGGMINEQFF. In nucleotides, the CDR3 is TGTGCTAGTGGCGGAGGGATGATCAATGAGCAGTTCTTC.

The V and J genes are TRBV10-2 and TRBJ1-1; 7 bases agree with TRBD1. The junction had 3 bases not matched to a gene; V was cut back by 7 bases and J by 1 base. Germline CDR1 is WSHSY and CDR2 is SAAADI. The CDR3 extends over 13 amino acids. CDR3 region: CASKDRRNTEAFF. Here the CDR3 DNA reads TGCGCCAGCAAGGACAGGAGGAACACTGAAGCTTTCTTT.